A selection of T cell receptor beta chains follows, all from one sample in a study of technical replicates of blood from several donors. Profiled with immunoSEQ multiplex PCR; TCRdb holds only in-frame clones, not every one. The top ten clones hold approximately 0.21% of a sample with under 85,000 clones, about 96% of them seen once. The sample taken for sequencing was T cells isolated from PBMCs. These receptors originate from a human donor in good health. CDR3s include the opening cysteine and the closing phenylalanine or tryptophan. A D gene is named only where the DNA matches it firmly. Only some rows state a clone size, as once, few, many or a class for expanded clones.

V: TRBV29-1
D: TRBD1
size: NA
J: TRBJ1-5
CDR3: CRTSWTGHPPQHF
DNA: TGCAGAACTTCCTGGACAGGCCACCCGCCCCAGCATTTT

V: TRBV4-1
D: NA
size: NA
J: TRBJ2-5
CDR3: CASSQVSGRQYF
DNA: TGCGCCAGCAGCCAAGTTTCGGGGAGACAGTACTTC

V: TRBV19
D: NA
size: few
J: TRBJ1-5
CDR3: CASNPYRVNQPQHF
DNA: TGTGCCAGTAATCCGTACAGAGTCAATCAGCCCCAGCATTTT

V: TRBV14
D: NA
size: NA
J: TRBJ2-7
CDR3: CASSQGTGNYEQYF
DNA: TGTGCCAGCAGCCAAGGCACAGGGAACTACGAGCAGTACTTC

V: TRBV4-2
D: NA
size: NA
J: TRBJ1-1
CDR3: CASRVEGGGTEAFF
DNA: TGTGCCAGCAGGGTAGAAGGGGGGGGAACTGAAGCTTTCTTT

V: TRBV6-1
D: TRBD1
size: NA
J: TRBJ1-5
CDR3: CASSEFGTVSNQPQHF
DNA: TGTGCCAGCAGTGAATTTGGGACAGTTAGCAATCAGCCCCAGCATTTT

V: TRBV11-2
D: NA
size: NA
J: TRBJ1-2
CDR3: CASSLDPESVAYGYTF
DNA: TGTGCCAGCAGCTTAGATCCTGAGAGTGTCGCATATGGCTACACCTTC

V: TRBV7-2
D: TRBD2
size: once
J: TRBJ2-5
CDR3: CASSSRRTSGETQYF
DNA: TGTGCCAGCAGCTCACGCCGGACTAGCGGTGAGACCCAGTACTTC

V: TRBV2
D: TRBD1
size: NA
J: TRBJ2-7
CDR3: CASSSGQGPYEQYF
DNA: TGTGCCAGCAGTTCGGGACAGGGGCCCTACGAGCAGTACTTC

V: TRBV5-4
D: NA
size: NA
J: TRBJ2-1
CDR3: CASSLSGYNEQFF
DNA: TGTGCCAGCAGCTTATCAGGGTACAATGAGCAGTTCTTC

V: TRBV5-4
D: TRBD2
size: NA
J: TRBJ2-2
CDR3: CASSSGGGENTGELFF
DNA: TGTGCCAGCAGCTCGGGCGGGGGAGAGAACACCGGGGAGCTGTTTTTT

V: TRBV14
D: NA
size: NA
J: TRBJ1-3
CDR3: CASSQNSGNTIYF
DNA: TGTGCCAGCAGCCAAAACAGCGGAAACACCATATATTTT

V: TRBV5-6
D: NA
size: once
J: TRBJ1-1
CDR3: CASSLGPAQNTEAFF
DNA: TGTGCCAGCAGCCTAGGCCCTGCGCAGAACACTGAAGCTTTCTTT

V: TRBV5-6
D: NA
size: few
J: TRBJ1-4
CDR3: CASSLNTEKLFF
DNA: TGTGCCAGCAGCTTGAACACCGAAAAACTGTTTTTT

V: TRBV4-1
D: TRBD1
size: NA
J: TRBJ1-3
CDR3: CASSTGALSGNTIYF
DNA: TGCGCCAGCAGCACAGGGGCCCTCTCTGGAAACACCATATATTTT

V: TRBV10-3
D: NA
size: once
J: TRBJ2-3
CDR3: CAISELGGSDTQYF
DNA: TGTGCCATCAGTGAGCTTGGCGGGTCAGATACGCAGTATTTT

V: TRBV29-1
D: NA
size: NA
J: TRBJ2-1
CDR3: CSVERVGLNDYNEQFF
DNA: TGCAGCGTTGAACGCGTGGGGCTAAACGATTACAATGAGCAGTTCTTC

V: TRBV6-6
D: NA
size: NA
J: TRBJ1-1
CDR3: CASSKTRDTEAFF
DNA: TGTGCCAGCAGTAAGACCCGGGACACTGAAGCTTTCTTT

V: TRBV21-1
D: NA
size: NA
J: TRBJ2-5
CDR3: CASIPDKGGRETQYF
DNA: TGTGCCAGCATCCCGGACAAGGGGGGGCGGGAGACCCAGTACTTC

V: TRBV11-3
D: NA
size: NA
J: TRBJ1-3
CDR3: CASSLREAGKGSGNTIYF
DNA: TGTGCCAGCAGCCTCAGAGAGGCAGGGAAGGGATCTGGAAACACCATATATTTT

V: TRBV6-1
D: NA
size: NA
J: TRBJ2-1
CDR3: CASSEARGVDRQFF
DNA: TGTGCCAGCAGTGAAGCTCGAGGCGTCGATAGGCAGTTCTTC

V: TRBV5-6
D: TRBD1
size: NA
J: TRBJ1-4
CDR3: CASQRQGPSEKLFF
DNA: TGTGCCAGCCAAAGACAGGGCCCTAGTGAAAAACTGTTTTTT

V: TRBV27
D: NA
size: NA
J: TRBJ2-7
CDR3: CASSFSWGEYPNEQYF
DNA: TGTGCCAGCAGTTTTTCTTGGGGGGAGTATCCCAACGAGCAGTACTTC

V: TRBV6-5
D: NA
size: NA
J: TRBJ1-5
CDR3: CASSSINREGNQPQHF
DNA: TGTGCCAGCAGTTCGATAAACAGGGAAGGGAATCAGCCCCAGCATTTT

V: TRBV5-1
D: TRBD2
size: NA
J: TRBJ2-1
CDR3: CASSLLAGGAYNEQFF
DNA: TGCGCCAGCAGCTTGCTAGCGGGAGGGGCGTACAATGAGCAGTTCTTC

V: TRBV6-5
D: NA
size: NA
J: TRBJ1-1
CDR3: CASSRSGTALLEAFF
DNA: TGTGCCAGCAGTCGTTCCGGGACTGCCCTATTAGAAGCTTTCTTT

V: TRBV11-3
D: NA
size: NA
J: TRBJ2-2
CDR3: CASSLGAGGRLWAGELFF
DNA: TGTGCCAGCAGCTTAGGGGCCGGGGGAAGATTGTGGGCCGGGGAGCTGTTTTTT

V: TRBV6-4
D: TRBD1
size: NA
J: TRBJ1-1
CDR3: CARDRDKAFF
DNA: TGTGCCAGGGACAGGGATAAAGCTTTCTTT

V: TRBV2
D: NA
size: once
J: TRBJ1-1
CDR3: CASSAPGPGNTEAFF
DNA: TGTGCCAGCAGTGCACCCGGCCCGGGGAACACTGAAGCTTTCTTT

V: TRBV28
D: NA
size: NA
J: TRBJ2-2
CDR3: CASSRRGAGTGELFF
DNA: TGTGCCAGCAGTCGCAGGGGTGCGGGTACCGGGGAGCTGTTTTTT

V: TRBV6-1
D: TRBD2
size: NA
J: TRBJ2-5
CDR3: CASSVTSGTSETQYF
DNA: TGTGCCAGCAGTGTAACTAGCGGGACGTCAGAGACCCAGTACTTC

V: TRBV5-1
D: TRBD1
size: NA
J: TRBJ2-3
CDR3: CASSLAGQETDTQYF
DNA: TGCGCCAGCAGCTTGGCCGGACAGGAAACAGATACGCAGTATTTT

V: TRBV29-1
D: NA
size: NA
J: TRBJ1-1
CDR3: CSVSSGAPQAFF
DNA: TGCAGCGTCTCGAGCGGGGCTCCCCAAGCTTTCTTT

V: TRBV9
D: NA
size: NA
J: TRBJ1-2
CDR3: CASRGPPAGRIDYGYTF
DNA: TGTGCCAGCAGGGGACCGCCTGCGGGGAGAATCGACTATGGCTACACCTTC

V: TRBV6-1
D: NA
size: NA
J: TRBJ2-1
CDR3: CAGGYNEQFF
DNA: TGTGCCGGGGGGTACAATGAGCAGTTCTTC

V: TRBV9
D: TRBD1
size: NA
J: TRBJ1-3
CDR3: CASSVGTGRGNTIYF
DNA: TGTGCCAGCAGCGTTGGGACAGGGCGCGGAAACACCATATATTTT

V: TRBV2
D: NA
size: NA
J: TRBJ2-5
CDR3: CASSEGFRGNQETQYF
DNA: TGTGCCAGCAGTGAAGGGTTTCGGGGGAACCAAGAGACCCAGTACTTC

V: TRBV30
D: TRBD1
size: NA
J: TRBJ1-4
CDR3: CAWRPQGAGEKLFF
DNA: TGTGCCTGGAGGCCACAGGGGGCTGGGGAAAAACTGTTTTTT

V: TRBV5-1
D: NA
size: NA
J: TRBJ1-1
CDR3: CASSLAGSVGSMNTEAFF
DNA: TGCGCCAGCAGCTTGGCCGGATCGGTCGGGAGCATGAACACTGAAGCTTTCTTT

V: TRBV18
D: TRBD1
size: NA
J: TRBJ1-5
CDR3: CASSRGQGGRGNQPQHF
DNA: TGTGCCAGCTCACGTGGACAGGGTGGACGCGGCAATCAGCCCCAGCATTTT

V: TRBV10-3
D: TRBD1
size: NA
J: TRBJ1-5
CDR3: CAISEQRGQGYDQPQHF
DNA: TGTGCCATCAGTGAGCAAAGGGGACAGGGTTACGATCAGCCCCAGCATTTT

V: TRBV6-5
D: NA
size: NA
J: TRBJ1-2
CDR3: CASSYSESKYNYGYTF
DNA: TGTGCCAGCAGTTACTCGGAGTCTAAGTATAACTATGGCTACACCTTC

V: TRBV19
D: NA
size: NA
J: TRBJ1-5
CDR3: CASTSFSNQPQHF
DNA: TGTGCCAGTACCAGTTTTAGCAATCAGCCCCAGCATTTT

V: TRBV6-1
D: TRBD2
size: NA
J: TRBJ2-5
CDR3: CASSELAGGPQETQYF
DNA: TGTGCCAGCAGTGAGCTAGCGGGGGGTCCGCAAGAGACCCAGTACTTC

V: TRBV30
D: TRBD1
size: NA
J: TRBJ1-2
CDR3: CAWGQQGDYGYTF
DNA: TGTGCCTGGGGGCAACAGGGGGACTATGGCTACACCTTC

V: TRBV14
D: NA
size: NA
J: TRBJ1-6
CDR3: CASSHRGNSPLHF
DNA: TGTGCCAGCAGCCACAGGGGTAATTCACCCCTCCACTTT

V: TRBV6-5
D: NA
size: NA
J: TRBJ2-5
CDR3: CASSYPGQGKETQYF
DNA: TGTGCCAGCAGTTACCCGGGACAAGGAAAAGAGACCCAGTACTTC

V: TRBV30
D: TRBD1
size: NA
J: TRBJ1-5
CDR3: CAWSGGTGDNQPQHF
DNA: TGTGCCTGGAGTGGGGGGACAGGGGACAATCAGCCCCAGCATTTT

V: TRBV5-6
D: TRBD1
size: NA
J: TRBJ2-5
CDR3: CASSFKDREETQYF
DNA: TGTGCCAGCAGCTTCAAAGACAGGGAAGAGACCCAGTACTTC

V: TRBV10-1
D: TRBD2
size: NA
J: TRBJ2-7
CDR3: CASSESPSGTSGSLRNEQYF
DNA: TGCGCCAGCAGTGAGTCGCCCTCCGGGACTAGCGGGAGTTTGAGGAACGAGCAGTACTTC

V: TRBV28
D: TRBD2
size: NA
J: TRBJ2-2
CDR3: CASSFSLAGLNTGELFF
DNA: TGTGCCAGCAGTTTTAGCCTAGCGGGGCTCAACACCGGGGAGCTGTTTTTT